This T cell receptor beta chain was sequenced for a study of shared clonotypes between healthy human individuals. Sequencing on ten immunoSEQ deep assay plates was performed for unsorted PBMC DNA. Measured with immunoSEQ multiplex PCR; TCRdb has only the in-frame clones, and not every one. There are over 400,000 clones in the sample; roughly 80% occur only once, and 9.5% to 15% lies in the top ten. The sequenced sample was PBMCs. This TCR came from a woman aged 40 to 50 in good health. Some clones in this sample may be carry-over from other donors' samples.

The CDR3 nucleotides read TGTGCCGGACAACGGGGGGGGGCTCAGCCCCAGCATTTT. Its protein is CAGQRGGAQPQHF. This chain joins TRBV28 and TRBJ1-5; a weak D match, TRBD1 (6 bases). CDR1 is MDHEN, CDR2 SYDVKM, per germline. There are 13 residues in the CDR3. V lost 11 bases and J 6 bases, leaving 17 bases between the germline ends.